Below are 27 T cell receptor beta chains sequenced from a single sample in a study of T cells in Graves' hyperthyroidism and ophthalmopathy. RNA transcripts gave rise to amplified TCR beta CDR3 regions. RT-PCR in the first round (using the HTBI primer set) targeted the TCR CDR3. TCRdb re-called the multiplex PCR reads through MiXCR, storing one row per CDR3 protein. Here the sample spans 530,000 or so distinct CDR3 sequences, roughly 24% being singletons. Source material: blood. These TCRs come from a woman in her 30s with Graves' ophthalmopathy.

This clonotype was found many times. J is TRBJ1-2 and V is TRBV6-1; a weak D match, TRBD1 (6 bases). V lost 4 bases, J lost 3 bases, and 9 bases lay in between. This CDR3 is built from 13 residues. Per the germline V gene, CDR1 is MNHNS and CDR2 is SASEGT. The CDR3 is CASSVSGDYGYTF. The CDR3 DNA is TGTGCCAGCAGTGTTTCAGGGGACTATGGCTACACCTTC.

CDR3 region: CASSTQGSYTF. In DNA form, the CDR3 reads TGTGCCAGCAGCACCCAGGGAAGCTACACCTTC. V usage is TRBV9 and J usage is TRBJ1-2; weak D call: TRBD1 (5 bases). The germline V gene encodes CDR1 SGDLS and CDR2 YYNGEE. V was cut by 4 bases and J by 9 bases, with 10 bases left in between. CDR3 size: 11 residues.

V is TRBV20-1 and J is TRBJ2-7; 9 nucleotides match TRBD1. This CDR3 contains 17 residues. Germline lookup yields CDR1 DFQATT and CDR2 SNEGSKA (reference sequence). After removal of 3 bases from V and 3 bases from J, the junction contained 15 bases not matched to a gene. In nucleotides, the CDR3 is TGCAGTGCTAGCTCCTCGGACAGGGGAAAATTTAGCTACGAGCAGTACTTC. Translation: CSASSSDRGKFSYEQYF.

V usage is TRBV6-5 and J usage is TRBJ2-2, with D unclear. The CDR3 is 13 residues long. V dropped 6 bases and J dropped 4 bases, with 9 bases sitting between them. Germline lookup yields CDR1 MNHEY and CDR2 SVGAGI. The DNA for the CDR3 is TGTGCCAGCAGGACTCGAGGCACCGGGGAGCTGTTTTTT. It yields the protein CASRTRGTGELFF.

The V call is TRBV6-5, the J call TRBJ1-2; a weak D match, TRBD1 (6 bases). The CDR3 runs to 13 residues. Trimming took 4 bases from V and 10 from J, leaving 16 bases between them. Per the germline V gene, CDR1 is MNHEY and CDR2 is SVGAGI. CDR3 in amino acids: CASSSGTTGSYTF. DNA of the CDR3: TGTGCCAGCAGTTCCGGAACGACAGGCTCCTACACCTTC.

The chain couples TRBV7-2 to TRBJ2-5; the D is unclear. Trimming removed 6 bases from V and 6 bases from J, with 8 bases in between. CDR1 and CDR2 (germline): SGHTA, FQGNSA. The CDR3 is 11 residues long. CDR3 in amino acids: CASSLTQTQYF. CDR3 coding DNA: TGTGCCAGCAGTTTAACCCAGACCCAGTACTTC.

The chain combines TRBV6-2 or TRBV6-3 with TRBJ2-3, with a possible D match to TRBD2 (6 bases). The germline gives CDR1 MNHEY, CDR2 SVGEGT. With 7 bases removed from V and 2 bases from J, the gap between germline ends came to 22 bases. There are 17 residues in the CDR3. The chain's CDR3 is CASTTSRAGYFTDTQYF. The CDR3 bases are TGTGCCAGCACCACCTCCCGGGCGGGGTACTTCACAGATACGCAGTATTTT.

J is TRBJ2-7 and V is TRBV28; D might be TRBD1 (6 bases). V lost 5 bases, J lost 2 bases, and 19 bases lay in between. The CDR3 loop spans 16 amino acids. The V gene's germline CDR1 is MDHEN and CDR2 SYDVKM. CDR3 coding DNA: TGTGCCAGCAGTCCCTCCCCAGGACAGAAAACCTACGAGCAGTACTTC. Its protein product is CASSPSPGQKTYEQYF.

The rearrangement links TRBV29-1 to TRBJ2-5; D is unclear. V lost 4 bases to trimming and J lost 5 bases, with 17 bases between them. Per germline, CDR1 SQVTM and CDR2 ANQGSEA. The CDR3 totals 14 residues. The CDR3 nucleotides read TGCAGCGTTGTCCCCGTGGGCCACCCGGAGACCCAGTACTTC. This gives the protein CSVVPVGHPETQYF.

The chain couples TRBV28 to TRBJ2-7, with D unresolved. V lost 2 bases to trimming and J lost 5 bases, with 10 bases between them. CDR1 and CDR2 from the germline V gene are MDHEN and SYDVKM. The CDR3 has 13 amino acids. CDR3 sequence reads: CASSLPRTDEQYF. The CDR3 region has the DNA TGTGCCAGCAGTTTACCTCGGACCGACGAGCAGTACTTC.

This clonotype occurred many times. A read error may be the cause here, since a much bigger clone is one base away. The chain has TRBV12-3 or TRBV12-4 and TRBJ1-1; D unresolved. CDR3 length: 14 residues. CDR3 sequence (DNA): TGTGCCAACAGTTTAGGCACCTTGAACGCTGAAGCTTTCTTT. It translates to CANSLGTLNAEAFF.

This chain links TRBV28 with TRBJ2-7; D may match TRBD1 or TRBD2 (5 bases each). V was cut by 4 bases and J by 12 bases, with 13 bases left in between. CDR1 is MDHEN and CDR2 is SYDVKM in the germline V gene. There are 11 residues in the CDR3. In DNA form, the CDR3 reads TGTGCCAGCAGTTGGGGGAAGGGGCGGTACTTC. This gives the protein CASSWGKGRYF.

V gene TRBV12-5 combines with J gene TRBJ2-7; D is uncertain. The CDR3 covers 13 residues. Germline V CDR1 and CDR2: LGHNT, FRNRAP. Trimming took off 1 base at V and 6 bases at J, with 10 bases between the two ends. For the CDR3, the DNA is TGTGCTAGTGGTTTGGCCTCCCCGGTCGAGCAGTACTTC. It is translated as CASGLASPVEQYF. Full variable domain (rest looked up from reference TRBV12-5 and TRBJ2-7): DARVTQTPRHKVTEMGQEVTMRCQPILGHNTVFWYRQTMMQGLELLAYFRNRAPLDDSGMPKDRFSAEMPDATLATLKIQPSEPRDSAVYFCASGLASPVEQYFGPGTRLTVT.

This rearrangement joins TRBV4-2 to TRBJ1-3; 10 bases agree with TRBD1. Germline V gene lookup returns CDR1 LGHNA and CDR2 YNFKEQ. Trimming at V came to 3 bases and at J to 8 bases, leaving 10 bases not matched to a gene. This CDR3 is built from 16 residues. The CDR3 DNA reads TGTGCCAGCAGCCAGCTTCCGGGACAGGGGATTCACACCATATATTTT. As protein: CASSQLPGQGIHTIYF.

This clonotype appeared many times. The chain recombines TRBV24-1 with TRBJ1-2; D is ambiguous. Per germline, CDR1 KGHDR and CDR2 SFDVKD. There are 14 residues in the CDR3. Trimming pared 5 bases from V and 5 bases from J, leaving 14 bases between. This chain's CDR3 is CATSAAGPEYGYTF. CDR3 in DNA: TGTGCCACCAGTGCAGCAGGACCCGAGTATGGCTACACCTTC.

In this sample, this clonotype turned up many times. The CDR3 DNA reads as TGTGCCAGCTCACCCTCGAGTGACAGGGGCTATGGCTACACCTTC. This sequence encodes CASSPSSDRGYGYTF. The chain couples TRBV18 to TRBJ1-2; 8 bases are a match to TRBD1. Per germline, CDR1 KGHSH and CDR2 LQKENI. V dropped 3 bases and J dropped 4; count of bases not matched to a gene: 7. The CDR3 contains 15 residues. Supplemented by reference TRBV18 and TRBJ1-2, the full variable domain reads NAGVMQNPRHLVRRRGQEARLRCSPMKGHSHVYWYRQLPEEGLKFMVYLQKENIIDESGMPKERFSAEFPKEGPSILRIQQVVRGDSAAYFCASSPSSDRGYGYTFGSGTRLTVV.

Many counts were recorded for this clonotype. In nucleotides, the CDR3 is TGTGCCAGCAGTTTAATACCGAATCTTTATAGCAATCAGCCCCAGCATTTT. Its translation is CASSLIPNLYSNQPQHF. V and J are TRBV28 and TRBJ1-5; the D is unclear. The germline CDR1 and CDR2 sequences are MDHEN and SYDVKM. Trimming took off 2 bases at V and 0 bases at J, with 14 bases between the two ends. The CDR3 totals 17 residues.

This clonotype was counted at least ten times. V gene TRBV20-1 combines with J gene TRBJ2-7; TRBD1 aligns across 12 bases. Trimming cost V 5 bases and J 6 bases; bases outside gene matches: 11. Germline V gene data show CDR1 as DFQATT and CDR2 as SNEGSKA (reference sequence). CDR3 length equals 15 residues. This CDR3 is CSAGGTGGSAFEQYF. As DNA, the CDR3 is TGCAGTGCTGGTGGGACAGGGGGCTCGGCGTTCGAGCAGTACTTC.

This clonotype has at least ten counts. The chain employs TRBV10-3 and TRBJ2-5; D is unclear. CDR3 length: 15 amino acids. Germline V lookup: CDR1 ENHRY, CDR2 SYGVKD. V lost 3 bases and J 2 bases, leaving 13 bases between the germline ends. Written as DNA, the CDR3 is TGTGCCATCAGTGATCATAACAGACCTCAAGAGACCCAGTACTTC. As protein: CAISDHNRPQETQYF.

This clonotype was observed at least ten times. V and J are TRBV27 and TRBJ1-1; D is undetermined. Trimming removed 6 bases at V and 0 bases at J, with 8 bases between. The germline CDR1 and CDR2 sequences are MNHEY and SMNVEV (reference sequence). The length of the CDR3 is 13 residues. The CDR3 region is CASSFEVNTEAFF. The CDR3 DNA sequence: TGTGCCAGCAGCTTTGAGGTGAACACTGAAGCTTTCTTT.

This clonotype was counted at least ten times. The chain has TRBV2 and TRBJ1-5; D is uncertain. This CDR3 comprises 14 residues. Germline V CDR1 and CDR2: SNHLY, FYNNEI. V lost 8 bases, J lost 9 bases, and 20 bases lay in between. The CDR3 DNA sequence: TGTGCCAGCTCGGGGAGCGGGTCTTTATTGCCCCAGCATTTT. Translating it yields CASSGSGSLLPQHF.

This clonotype has at least ten counts. The CDR3 region is CASSQKTGGITDTQYF. CDR3 bases: TGTGCCAGCAGCCAGAAAACAGGGGGAATCACAGATACGCAGTATTTT. The V call is TRBV12-3 or TRBV12-4, the J call TRBJ2-3; 8 bases are shared with TRBD1. The J segment lost 2 bases and the V segment lost 6 bases, leaving 10 bases of the junction unmatched. The CDR3 runs 16 residues.

This clonotype was seen a handful of times. This chain uses TRBV6-5 with TRBJ1-1, with no clear D. The V gene lost 5 bases and the J gene lost 0 bases, with 13 bases spanning the gap. Germline V gene sequence: CDR1 MNHEY, CDR2 SVGAGI. The CDR3 has 15 amino acids. For the CDR3, the DNA is TGTGCCAGCAGTCCGCTAGGGAGTCTGAACACTGAAGCTTTCTTT. Its protein is CASSPLGSLNTEAFF.

A few counts support this clonotype. The rearrangement uses TRBV2 and TRBJ2-5, with 7 bases that match TRBD1. The J segment lost 5 bases and the V segment lost 2 bases, leaving 8 bases of the junction unmatched. The CDR3 consists of 15 residues. The germline CDR1 and CDR2 sequences are SNHLY and FYNNEI. The CDR3 here is CASSEWKGGLETQYF. CDR3 bases: TGTGCCAGCAGTGAATGGAAAGGGGGCCTTGAGACCCAGTACTTC.

This clonotype has just a few counts. This may arise from a read error, as a much more abundant clone is one base away. The rearrangement joins TRBV5-1 to TRBJ1-1; no definite D call. The CDR3 spans 13 residues. CDR1 SGHRS and CDR2 YFSETQ come from the germline V gene. CDR3 bases: TGCGCCAGCAGCCAGGACGCCTACACTGAAGCTTGCTTT. Translated, it gives CASSQDAYTEACF. Full variable domain (outside the CDR3, taken from reference TRBV5-1 and TRBJ1-1): KAGVTQTPRYLIKTRGQQVTLSCSPISGHRSVSWYQQTPGQGLQFLFEYFSETQRNKGNFPGRFSGRQFSNSRSEMNVSTLELGDSALYLCASSQDAYTEACFGQGTRLTVV.

This clonotype was recorded at least ten times. The genes are TRBV2 and TRBJ1-1; D is uncertain. CDR1 and CDR2 from the germline V gene are SNHLY and FYNNEI. The CDR3 has 14 amino acids. V was pared by 4 bases and J by 1 base, with 10 bases between. The CDR3 nucleotides read TGTGCCAGCAGTGTCTGGACGGAGAACACTGAAGCTTTCTTT. It is translated as CASSVWTENTEAFF.

This clonotype was counted ten times or more. The chain combines TRBV2 with TRBJ2-7, with 11 positions matching TRBD1. V was clipped by 8 bases and J by 2 bases; unmatched bases: 5. Per the germline V gene, CDR1 is SNHLY and CDR2 is FYNNEI. This CDR3 is built from 14 residues. CDR3 in amino acids: CASPGQGDTYEQYF. The DNA for the CDR3 is TGTGCCAGCCCGGGACAGGGGGACACCTACGAGCAGTACTTC.